The rows below give T cell receptor beta chains drawn from one sample of a study of T cells in Graves' hyperthyroidism and ophthalmopathy. TCRdb processed the multiplex PCR reads anew with MiXCR; each CDR3 protein has one entry. The sample has around 600,000 distinct CDR3 sequences, 14% seen once. What was sequenced was blood. The origin of the receptors is a woman aged 50 to 60 with Graves' ophthalmopathy. Both conserved end residues are part of each CDR3. The order of the fields is clone size, D gene, J gene, V gene, CDR3 DNA, CDR3 protein. The D gene is left open where the match is weak. Rows give clone size only sometimes, using once, few, many, or a class for an expanded clone.

size: many; D: TRBD2; J: TRBJ2-1; V: TRBV11-3; DNA: TGTGCCAGCAGCTTAGCTTCAGCGGGAGGTCAATACAATGAGCAGTTCTTC; CDR3: CASSLASAGGQYNEQFF
size: many; D: TRBD1; J: TRBJ1-5; V: TRBV28; DNA: TGTGCCAGCAGTTCCCCGGACAGGGGCGGACAGCCCCAGCATTTT; CDR3: CASSSPDRGGQPQHF
size: many; D: NA; J: TRBJ2-3; V: TRBV28; DNA: TGTGCCAGCAGTTTTGGTTTCCGCACAGATACGCAGTATTTT; CDR3: CASSFGFRTDTQYF
size: few; D: NA; J: TRBJ1-2; V: TRBV5-6; DNA: TGTGCCAGCAGAAACCCGGACAACTATGGCTACACCTTC; CDR3: CASRNPDNYGYTF
size: NA; D: NA; J: TRBJ2-1; V: TRBV7-2; DNA: TGTGCCAGCAGCCCCCCGCCGTCCTACAATGAGCAGTTCTTT; CDR3: CASSPPPSYNEQFF
size: few; D: NA; J: TRBJ2-1; V: TRBV15; DNA: TGTGCCACCAGCAGAGATCACCCTTCCTCCCCTCTATACAATGAGCAGTTCTTC; CDR3: CATSRDHPSSPLYNEQFF
size: NA; D: NA; J: TRBJ1-1; V: TRBV4-1; DNA: TGCGCCAGCAGAAAGAATCCGTACGGAATCATGAACACTGAAGCTTTCTTT; CDR3: CASRKNPYGIMNTEAFF
size: many; D: NA; J: TRBJ1-5; V: TRBV18; DNA: TGTGCCAGCTCACCCCTGGTCGATAGCAATCAGCCCCAGCATTTT; CDR3: CASSPLVDSNQPQHF
size: few; D: TRBD2; J: TRBJ2-1; V: TRBV7-7; DNA: TGTGCTAGCAGCTTAGGTGCGGGAGCCGGCGTTGAGCAGTTCTTC; CDR3: CASSLGAGAGVEQFF
size: many; D: TRBD2; J: TRBJ2-7; V: TRBV12-3/TRBV12-4; DNA: TGTGCCAGTAGTATACGGGAGGGCTCCTACGAGCAGTACTTC; CDR3: CASSIREGSYEQYF
size: many; D: NA; J: TRBJ2-7; V: TRBV6-1; DNA: TGTGCCAGTACCCCGACAGGCTCCTACGAGCAGTACTTC; CDR3: CASTPTGSYEQYF
size: many; D: TRBD1; J: TRBJ2-7; V: TRBV7-9; DNA: TGTGCCAGCAGTTCGAGACAGGGGCCCTCCTACGAGCAGTACTTC; CDR3: CASSSRQGPSYEQYF
size: many; D: NA; J: TRBJ2-1; V: TRBV29-1; DNA: TGCAGTACCCGGGGTGGCTCCTACAATGAGCAGTTCTTC; CDR3: CSTRGGSYNEQFF
size: many; D: NA; J: TRBJ1-1; V: TRBV6-2/TRBV6-3; DNA: TGTGCCAGCAGTTACTCGAATCTCGGGGGCGTTCTGAACACTGAAGCTTTCTTT; CDR3: CASSYSNLGGVLNTEAFF
size: many; D: NA; J: TRBJ2-1; V: TRBV27; DNA: TGTGCCAGCAGTTTACGGGGAATTGGGGGCCATACTACTACGAACAATGAGCAGTTCTTC; CDR3: CASSLRGIGGHTTTNNEQFF
size: many; D: NA; J: TRBJ2-1; V: TRBV6-2/TRBV6-3; DNA: TGTGCCAGCAGTTACCGCGGGACCTCCTACAATGAGCAGTTCTTC; CDR3: CASSYRGTSYNEQFF
size: NA; D: TRBD2; J: TRBJ2-3; V: TRBV4-1; DNA: TGCGCCAGCAGCCAAGATGTGGCTAGCGGGGGGGATACGCAGTATTTT; CDR3: CASSQDVASGGDTQYF
size: few; D: NA; J: TRBJ2-3; V: TRBV24-1; DNA: TGTGCCACCAGTGATTTGCCTAATACGCAGTATTTT; CDR3: CATSDLPNTQYF
size: many; D: NA; J: TRBJ1-5; V: TRBV28; DNA: TGTGCCAGCAGTTACGGGGGGAGCAATCAGCCCCAGCATTTT; CDR3: CASSYGGSNQPQHF
size: NA; D: NA; J: TRBJ2-2; V: TRBV11-3; DNA: TGTGCCAGCAGCTACGGGACAAACGCCGGGGAGCTGTTTTTT; CDR3: CASSYGTNAGELFF
size: many; D: TRBD1; J: TRBJ2-1; V: TRBV20-1; DNA: TGCAGTGCTACGCCCCGGACAGGGAGCCGGCAAAATGAGCAGTTCTTC; CDR3: CSATPRTGSRQNEQFF
size: NA; D: TRBD1; J: TRBJ1-2; V: TRBV7-2; DNA: TGTGCCAGCAGCTTAAGTGGACAGGTGGGGGGCTACACCTTC; CDR3: CASSLSGQVGGYTF
size: many; D: TRBD1; J: TRBJ2-1; V: TRBV12-3/TRBV12-4; DNA: TGTGCCACCAGAGACAGGGGTGATCGGAATGAGCAGTTCTTC; CDR3: CATRDRGDRNEQFF
size: many; D: TRBD2; J: TRBJ2-7; V: TRBV29-1; DNA: TGCAGCGTTTGGGTCCGGCTAGCGGGAGGCGAGCAGTACTTC; CDR3: CSVWVRLAGGEQYF
size: many; D: NA; J: TRBJ2-3; V: TRBV29-1; DNA: TGCAGCGTTGAAGATGCTAGCACAGGCACAGATACGCAGTATTTT; CDR3: CSVEDASTGTDTQYF
size: few; D: NA; J: TRBJ2-5; V: TRBV7-9; DNA: TGTGCCAGCAGCTCACGCTCGCTTGGGGAGACCCAGTACTTC; CDR3: CASSSRSLGETQYF
size: NA; D: TRBD1; J: TRBJ2-3; V: TRBV6-5; DNA: TGTGCCAGCAGTTCGGACAGGGGCCGCACAGATACGCAGTATTTT; CDR3: CASSSDRGRTDTQYF
size: many; D: TRBD2; J: TRBJ2-7; V: TRBV7-2; DNA: TGTGCCAGCAGCTTAGTCACCCGGCAAGGATTTAGCGGGGGCTACGAGCAGTACTTC; CDR3: CASSLVTRQGFSGGYEQYF
size: many; D: TRBD1; J: TRBJ1-5; V: TRBV6-6; DNA: TGTGCCAGCAGTTACGACAGGGGGCGCGGCAATCAGCCCCAGCATTTT; CDR3: CASSYDRGRGNQPQHF
size: many; D: NA; J: TRBJ1-3; V: TRBV28; DNA: TGTGCCAGCAGTTTCGGGCAGAGAAACACCATATATTTT; CDR3: CASSFGQRNTIYF
size: many; D: TRBD1; J: TRBJ1-6; V: TRBV5-1; DNA: TGCGCCAGCAGCCTGGACAGGGGGAATTCACCCCTCCACTTT; CDR3: CASSLDRGNSPLHF
size: few; D: NA; J: TRBJ2-1; V: TRBV29-1; DNA: TGCAGCGTTGGGCTGGCGGTTGAGCAGTTCTTC; CDR3: CSVGLAVEQFF
size: NA; D: NA; J: TRBJ2-7; V: TRBV19; DNA: TGTGCCAGTAGTAGGGGACACCTACACTACGAGCAGTACTTC; CDR3: CASSRGHLHYEQYF